This T cell receptor beta chain was observed in a study of T cell responses to AZD1222 COVID-19 vaccine (dated by TCRdb to the early 2020s). Looking at the study overall: A total of about 250 trial participants underwent TCR sequencing, of whom 207 had received two doses of AZD1222 and approximately 26 had received two doses of the MenACWY control vaccine. Trial participants were enrolled by age into 18-55, 56-69 and 70-plus year subgroups, with approximately 160, 26 and 62 TCR-sequenced participants respectively.

A word on this clone: The antigen it recognizes is unknown. The record has no base qualities; no much larger clone is one base away.

The study at large found these results: Because no day 14 peak-response samples were available, the repertoires could be characterized only after the peak T cell response. Only five to seven AZD1222 recipients were SARS-CoV-2 seropositive at baseline, limiting conclusions about previously exposed vaccinees. After two AZD1222 doses, spike-specific TCR breadth and depth were significantly higher than at day 0 and than in MenACWY recipients. CD4 TCRs associated with the vaccine covered the entire spike protein, and the dominant responses were in regions 160-218 and 743-854. Epitopes outside the regions mutated in the B.1.351 and B.1.1.7 variants were reportedly recognized by nearly half of the unique spike-specific TCRs. In the small 56-69-year group, the increase in depth fell short of significance, most likely because of low power. Participants were mostly white British, with more females than males. The authors suggested clonal diversity may have been underestimated.

V was cut back by 9 bases and J by 3 bases, leaving a gap of 15 bases between them. The CDR3 has 13 amino acids, counting the end cysteine and phenylalanine. Of the read, only the CDR3 DNA is kept; its 39 bases are in frame from base 1. The germline V gene yields SGHTA for CDR1 and FQGNSA for CDR2. The CDR3 regions of human TCRbeta chains were analyzed by immunosequencing. As for how the authors treated the data: TCRs in the repertoires were compared against a reference library of SARS-CoV-2-specific TCRs that had been generated with the MIRA antigen-specificity platform. Breadth meant the fraction of unique TCRs that were SARS-CoV-2-associated, whereas depth meant the fraction of total T cells that were SARS-CoV-2-associated. Each spike-specific TCR was assigned to its reactive spike region and to a CD4 or CD8 class using the MIRA data. Log10-transformed breadth and depth values were compared by one-way ANOVA with Sidak's multiple comparisons tests. Imported from immuneACCESS, the table was reduced by TCRdb to in-frame sequences with V and J called. These copies leave out some clones; in studies compared against another copy, an unresolved V gene accounts for under half, and the cause of the remainder is not known. D and trimming were read from the DNA, whereas the V and J calls and clone size are those reported in that table. The sample table holds about 140,000 clones, of which approximately 93% were seen once. The ten largest make up around 0.85% of the sample.

The time point label on this specimen signifies: baseline before first vaccination. The treatment or condition label corresponds to: meningococcal conjugate vaccine given as trial control. Vaccinee samples came from UK trials COV001 and COV002, including a single-blind randomized controlled phase 2/3 trial of AZD1222 (ChAdOx1 nCoV-19) in healthy adults. Trial participant PBMC samples were collected at day 0 and day 28 after the second dose for TCRbeta chain sequencing. The chain joins TRBV7-2 to TRBJ2-7; a weak D assignment points to TRBD1 (6 bases agree). The sample here was peripheral blood, taken on day 0 of MenACWY control vaccination. This TCR came from an adult in good health. The CDR3 here reads CASRRDTSYEQYF. The DNA sequence follows: TGTGCCAGTCGCCGGGACACGAGCTACGAGCAGTACTTC.